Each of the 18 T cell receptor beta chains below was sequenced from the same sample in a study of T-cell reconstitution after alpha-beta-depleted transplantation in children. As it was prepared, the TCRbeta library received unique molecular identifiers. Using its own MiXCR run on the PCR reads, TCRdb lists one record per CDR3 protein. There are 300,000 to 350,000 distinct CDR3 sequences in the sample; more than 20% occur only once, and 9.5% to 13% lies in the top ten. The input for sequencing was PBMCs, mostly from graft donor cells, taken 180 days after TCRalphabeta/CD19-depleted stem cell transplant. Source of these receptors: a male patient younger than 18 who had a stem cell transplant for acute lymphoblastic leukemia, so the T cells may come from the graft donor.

The CDR3 sequence is CASSLRSRTYEQYF. CDR3 coding DNA: TGTGCCAGCAGTTTAAGGTCCCGGACCTACGAGCAGTACTTC. The chain carries TRBV27 and TRBJ2-7; unclear D gene. The CDR3 loop spans 14 amino acids. Trimming pared 2 bases from V and 2 bases from J, leaving 10 bases between. Germline CDR1 reads MNHEY; CDR2 reads SMNVEV (reference sequence).

The CDR3 nucleotides are TGTGCCAGCAGCTTCGGTCGTTCTGAAGCTTTCTTT. This gives the protein CASSFGRSEAFF. The J gene is TRBJ1-1, the V gene TRBV11-2, with D uncertain. This CDR3 spans 12 amino acids. Germline CDR1 SGHAT, CDR2 FQNNGV. V was clipped by 3 bases and J by 6 bases, with 8 bases between them.

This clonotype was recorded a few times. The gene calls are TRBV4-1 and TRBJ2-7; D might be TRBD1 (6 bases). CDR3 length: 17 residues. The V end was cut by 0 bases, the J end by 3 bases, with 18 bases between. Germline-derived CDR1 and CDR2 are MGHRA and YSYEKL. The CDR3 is CASSQEGWRQEYYEQYF. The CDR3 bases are TGCGCCAGCAGCCAAGAGGGATGGAGACAGGAGTACTACGAGCAGTACTTC.

CDR3 loop: CSGQARGGTGELFF. DNA of the CDR3: TGCAGCGGACAGGCCCGGGGGGGGACCGGGGAGCTGTTTTTT. The rearrangement uses TRBV29-1 and TRBJ2-2; 8 bases are shared with TRBD2. V was pared by 7 bases and J by 5 bases, with 9 bases of the junction left unmatched. This CDR3 has 14 amino acids. Germline V gene data show CDR1 as SQVTM and CDR2 as ANQGSEA.

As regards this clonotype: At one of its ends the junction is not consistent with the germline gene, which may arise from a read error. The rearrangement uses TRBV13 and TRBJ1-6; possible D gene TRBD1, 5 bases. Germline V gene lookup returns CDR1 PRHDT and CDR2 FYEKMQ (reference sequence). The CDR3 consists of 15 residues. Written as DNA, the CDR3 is TGTGCCAGCACCTCTGACAGCCCGTATGGGTCACCCCTCCCCTTT. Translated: CASTSDSPYGSPLPF.

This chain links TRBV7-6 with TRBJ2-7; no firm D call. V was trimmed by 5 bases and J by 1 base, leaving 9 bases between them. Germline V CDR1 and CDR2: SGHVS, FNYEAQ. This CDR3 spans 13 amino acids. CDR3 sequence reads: CASSPKKSYEQYF. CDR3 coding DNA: TGTGCCAGCAGCCCTAAAAAGTCCTACGAGCAGTACTTC.

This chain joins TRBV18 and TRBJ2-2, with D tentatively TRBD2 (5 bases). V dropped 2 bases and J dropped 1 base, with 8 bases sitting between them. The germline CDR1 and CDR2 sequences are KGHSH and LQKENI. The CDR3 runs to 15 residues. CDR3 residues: CASSPIGVNTGELFF. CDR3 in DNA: TGTGCCAGCTCACCAATCGGGGTGAACACCGGGGAGCTGTTTTTT.

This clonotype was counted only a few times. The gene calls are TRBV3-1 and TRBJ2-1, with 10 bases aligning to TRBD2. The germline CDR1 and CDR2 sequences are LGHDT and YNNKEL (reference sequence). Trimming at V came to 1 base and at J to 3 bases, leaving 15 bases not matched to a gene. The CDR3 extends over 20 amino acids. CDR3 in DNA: TGTGCCAGCAGCCAAGGGCCTGAAGGGAGCGGGAGGGTATTCTACAATGAGCAGTTCTTC. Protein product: CASSQGPEGSGRVFYNEQFF.

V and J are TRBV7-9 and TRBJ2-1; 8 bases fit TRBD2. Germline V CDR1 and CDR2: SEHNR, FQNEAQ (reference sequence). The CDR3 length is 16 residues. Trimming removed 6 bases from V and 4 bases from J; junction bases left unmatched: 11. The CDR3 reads CASSHLPASGYNEQFF. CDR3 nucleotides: TGTGCCAGCAGTCATCTGCCGGCTAGCGGGTACAATGAGCAGTTCTTC.

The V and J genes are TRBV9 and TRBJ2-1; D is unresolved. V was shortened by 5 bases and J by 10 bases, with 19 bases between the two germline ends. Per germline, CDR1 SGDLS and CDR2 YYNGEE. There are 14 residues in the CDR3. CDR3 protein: CASRAATGVVEQFF. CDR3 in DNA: TGTGCCAGCAGAGCCGCGACTGGTGTAGTGGAGCAGTTCTTC.

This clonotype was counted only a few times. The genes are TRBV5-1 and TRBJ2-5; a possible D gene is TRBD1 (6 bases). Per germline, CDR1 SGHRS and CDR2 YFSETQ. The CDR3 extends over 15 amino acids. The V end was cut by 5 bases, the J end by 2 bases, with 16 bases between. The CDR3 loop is CASRPTGLGQETQYF. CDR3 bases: TGCGCCAGCAGACCTACAGGGCTAGGGCAAGAGACCCAGTACTTC.

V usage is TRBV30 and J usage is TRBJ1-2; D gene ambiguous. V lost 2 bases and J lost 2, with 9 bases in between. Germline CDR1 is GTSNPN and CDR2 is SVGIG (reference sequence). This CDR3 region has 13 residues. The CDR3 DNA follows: TGTGCCTGGAGTCCAAGCCTAAACTATGGCTACACCTTC. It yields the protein CAWSPSLNYGYTF.

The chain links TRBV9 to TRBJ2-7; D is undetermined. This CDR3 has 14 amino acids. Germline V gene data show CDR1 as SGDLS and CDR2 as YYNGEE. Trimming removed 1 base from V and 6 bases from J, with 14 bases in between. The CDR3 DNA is TGTGCCAGCAGCGTACGACCCCGCGGTGTCGAGCAGTACTTC. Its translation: CASSVRPRGVEQYF.

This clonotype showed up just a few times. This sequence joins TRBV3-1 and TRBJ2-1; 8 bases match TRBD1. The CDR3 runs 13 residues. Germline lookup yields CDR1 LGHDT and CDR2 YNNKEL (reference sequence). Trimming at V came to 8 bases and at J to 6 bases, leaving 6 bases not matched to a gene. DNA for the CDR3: TGTGCCAGCTGCAACAGGGGGATCAATGAGCAGTTCTTC. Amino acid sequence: CASCNRGINEQFF.

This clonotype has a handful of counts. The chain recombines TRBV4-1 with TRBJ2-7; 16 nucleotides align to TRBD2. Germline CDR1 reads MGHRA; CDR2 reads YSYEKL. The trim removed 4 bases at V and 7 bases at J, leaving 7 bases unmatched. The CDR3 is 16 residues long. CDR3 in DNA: TGCGCCAGCAGCCCGGGACTAGCGGGAGGGCCAGGTGAGCAGTACTTC. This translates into CASSPGLAGGPGEQYF.

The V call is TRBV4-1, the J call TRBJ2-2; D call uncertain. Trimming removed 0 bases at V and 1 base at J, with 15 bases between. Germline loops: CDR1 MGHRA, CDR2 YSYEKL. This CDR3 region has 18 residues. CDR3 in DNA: TGCGCCAGCAGCCAAGAAGTTCGTGGCAGCTTGAACACCGGGGAGCTGTTTTTT. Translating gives CASSQEVRGSLNTGELFF.

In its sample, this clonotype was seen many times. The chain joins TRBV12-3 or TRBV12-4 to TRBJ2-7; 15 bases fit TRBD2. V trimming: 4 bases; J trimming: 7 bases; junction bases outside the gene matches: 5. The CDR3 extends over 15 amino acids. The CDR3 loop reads CASSSRTSGRGEQYF. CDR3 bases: TGTGCCAGCAGTTCCCGGACTAGCGGGAGGGGTGAGCAGTACTTC.

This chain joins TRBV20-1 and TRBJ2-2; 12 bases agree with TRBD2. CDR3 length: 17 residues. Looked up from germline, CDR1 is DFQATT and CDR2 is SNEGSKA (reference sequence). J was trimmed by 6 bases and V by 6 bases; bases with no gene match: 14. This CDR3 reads CSAPSPTSGSDPGELFF. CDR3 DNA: TGCAGTGCCCCCAGCCCGACTAGCGGGAGTGACCCCGGGGAGCTGTTTTTT.